A single T cell receptor (beta chain) is shown here with its context. Under the authors' procedure: Reference gene primer amplification yielded estimated nucleated cell counts. Method: immunoSEQ multiplex PCR; TCRdb's copy keeps in-frame clones and lacks some. V, J and clone size are taken as reported in that table, and D and trimming were inferred from the DNA itself. The data contain tens of thousands of clones, 80% to 90% of them seen just once; the ten biggest clones take up around a fifth. The data originate from a study of blood T cell repertoires in COVID-19. Study in general: COVID-19 samples collected from the United States, Italy and Spain covered acute and convalescent phases. Nucleic acid was either cDNA or gDNA, and it came from T cells, B-cell-depleted T cells, or PBMCs.

The CDR3 covers 13 residues. V lost 0 bases and J 4 bases, leaving 4 bases between the germline ends. Germline CDR1 reads SGHRS; CDR2 reads YFSETQ. Sequenced material: peripheral blood. This clonotype was obtained from a man in his 70s with acute or convalescent COVID-19. The chain has TRBV5-1 and TRBJ1-4; D is undetermined. Here the CDR3 reads CASSLDSNEKLFF. The CDR3 bases are TGCGCCAGCAGCTTGGATAGTAATGAAAAACTGTTTTTT.